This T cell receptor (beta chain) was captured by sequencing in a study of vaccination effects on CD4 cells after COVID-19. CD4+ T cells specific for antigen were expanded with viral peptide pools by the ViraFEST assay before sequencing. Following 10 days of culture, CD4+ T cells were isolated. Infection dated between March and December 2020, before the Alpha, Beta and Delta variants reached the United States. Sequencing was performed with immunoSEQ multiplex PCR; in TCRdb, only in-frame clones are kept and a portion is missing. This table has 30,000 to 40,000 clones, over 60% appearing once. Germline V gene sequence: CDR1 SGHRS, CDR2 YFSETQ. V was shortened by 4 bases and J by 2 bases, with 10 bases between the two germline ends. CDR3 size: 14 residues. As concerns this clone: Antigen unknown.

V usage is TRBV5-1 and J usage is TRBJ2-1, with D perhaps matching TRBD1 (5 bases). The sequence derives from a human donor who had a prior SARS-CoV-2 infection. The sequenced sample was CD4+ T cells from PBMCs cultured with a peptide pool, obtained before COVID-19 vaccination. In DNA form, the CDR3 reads TGCGCCAGCAGCCCAATGGGGCCCTACAATGAGCAGTTCTTC. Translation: CASSPMGPYNEQFF.